This T cell receptor beta chain was recovered during a study of T cell clonotyping in hematopoietic cell transplantation. Study observations and caveats: Recipient TCR diversity dropped after transplant; expanded clonotypes rose from day 30 to 180. No sorting was done, leaving CD4 and CD8 contributions mixed.

Assay used: immunoSEQ multiplex PCR; TCRdb lists only in-frame clones, some missing. The sample lists tens of thousands of clones, 90% to 96% occurring once. Time point given: recipient sample about 28 days before transplant, after cytoreduction. Points on this clone: The antigen is undetermined.

From germline, CDR1 is MNHEY and CDR2 SMNVEV (reference sequence). CDR3 length equals 17 residues. Unmatched junction bases numbered 15, after V lost 6 bases and J lost 4 bases. The sample here was peripheral blood mononuclear cells, taken before stem cell transplant. This receptor was taken from a woman aged 45-59 years with acute myeloid leukemia. Some clones in this sample may be carry-over from other donors' samples. V is TRBV27 and J is TRBJ2-3, with 8 bases that match TRBD2. CDR3 sequence: CASRGLTGLGKADTQYF. The CDR3 bases are TGTGCCAGCAGGGGTCTAACGGGACTAGGCAAAGCAGATACGCAGTATTTT.